What follows describes a single T cell receptor beta chain. The data originate from a study of blood T cell repertoires in COVID-19. Looked up from germline, CDR1 is GTSNPN and CDR2 is SVGIG (reference sequence). The CDR3 contains 17 residues. The trim removed 0 bases at V and 0 bases at J, leaving 3 bases unmatched. In the authors' methods: How many nucleated cells were present was estimated from reference gene primer amplification. The repertoire was sequenced with immunoSEQ multiplex PCR; TCRdb's copy has only in-frame clones and lacks some. The V and J calls and clone size come from that table; D and trimming were worked out from the DNA. Counted here are 130,000 to 150,000 clones, about 79% occurring once; the ten biggest clones make up 3% to 3.5%.

This clonotype was sampled from an elderly woman with acute or convalescent COVID-19. The sequenced material came from peripheral blood. The chain links TRBV30 to TRBJ2-2, with TRBD2 identical over 11 bases. CDR3 protein: CAWSVLAGGPNTGELFF. The CDR3 DNA is TGTGCCTGGAGTGTATTAGCGGGGGGGCCGAACACCGGGGAGCTGTTTTTT.